The subject of this entry is one T cell receptor beta chain. Antigen: not known. Any gene name here is a mouse gene name. The read terminates 4 residues ahead of where the CDR3 ends, so the germline J gene completes it. The CDR3 length is 17 residues. Germline CDR1 reads SNHLY; CDR2 reads FYNGKV (reference sequence). A panel of CD4, CD8alpha, NKG2D, NKG2ACE and other markers served to sort pooled cutaneous lymph node cells. These data are taken from a study of CD8+ T cells in alopecia areata. The overall study: Those receiving the skin were roughly 7-10-week-old female C3H/HeJ mice, whose grafts came from roughly 6-12-month-old C3H/HeJ donors with spontaneous alopecia. General study points: Normal-skin resident alphabeta T cells also appear among scalp sample sequences. It was lesional scalp, especially alopecia totalis/universalis, that showed higher clonality than normal scalp.

Extracted RNA was reverse transcribed, and the resulting cDNA served as sequencing template. Assay used: immunoSEQ multiplex PCR; TCRdb lists only in-frame clones, some missing. This repertoire holds over 250,000 clones, and none appear only once. Sample: CD4+ T cells sorted from a lymph node. The TCR comes from a C3H/HeJ mouse with alopecia areata. The mouse line has the MHC haplotype H2-k. This rearrangement joins TRBV3 to TRBJ2-5; TRBD2 matches 14 bases. The CDR3 sequence: CASSPSRDWGGRDTQYF. The part of the CDR3 DNA that was read is TGTGCCAGCAGCCCGTCCCGGGACTGGGGGGGCAGAGAC. The variable domain in full, completed from reference TRBV3 and TRBJ2-5, reads GPKVLQIPSHQIIDMGQMVTLNCDPVSNHLYFYWYKQILGQQMEFLVNFYNGKVMEKSKLFKDQFSVERPDGSYFTLKIQPTALEDSAVYFCASSPSRDWGGRDTQYFGPGTRLLVL.